These 2 T cell receptor beta chains were sequenced from one sample in a study of cytomegalovirus exposure and HLA in healthy donors. Researchers ran the PCR with 60 Vbeta and 13 Jbeta primers. Method: immunoSEQ multiplex PCR; TCRdb's copy keeps in-frame clones and lacks some. This table holds approximately 140,000 clones, 80% found once. The sequencing sample was made of PBMCs. Receptors were obtained from a man in his thirties or forties in good health and CMV-seronegative.

V is TRBV7-9 and J is TRBJ2-1, with TRBD2 matching over 8 bases. The trim removed 6 bases at V and 5 bases at J, leaving 18 bases unmatched. Per the germline V gene, CDR1 is SEHNR and CDR2 is FQNEAQ (reference sequence). This CDR3 is built from 18 residues. As DNA, the CDR3 is TGTGCCAGCAGGGTGTCGGGGGGCGGCGGGGGGAAAGACAATGAGCAGTTCTTC. Its protein product is CASRVSGGGGGKDNEQFF.

The rearrangement links TRBV5-1 to TRBJ1-1; D is perhaps TRBD1 (6 bases). Germline lookup yields CDR1 SGHRS and CDR2 YFSETQ. This CDR3 is 17 amino acids long. V shed 0 bases and J shed 1 base, with 16 bases lying between them. Here the CDR3 reads CASSLARGGPTNTEAFF. The CDR3 DNA sequence: TGCGCCAGCAGCTTGGCCCGGGGGGGGCCCACGAACACTGAAGCTTTCTTT.